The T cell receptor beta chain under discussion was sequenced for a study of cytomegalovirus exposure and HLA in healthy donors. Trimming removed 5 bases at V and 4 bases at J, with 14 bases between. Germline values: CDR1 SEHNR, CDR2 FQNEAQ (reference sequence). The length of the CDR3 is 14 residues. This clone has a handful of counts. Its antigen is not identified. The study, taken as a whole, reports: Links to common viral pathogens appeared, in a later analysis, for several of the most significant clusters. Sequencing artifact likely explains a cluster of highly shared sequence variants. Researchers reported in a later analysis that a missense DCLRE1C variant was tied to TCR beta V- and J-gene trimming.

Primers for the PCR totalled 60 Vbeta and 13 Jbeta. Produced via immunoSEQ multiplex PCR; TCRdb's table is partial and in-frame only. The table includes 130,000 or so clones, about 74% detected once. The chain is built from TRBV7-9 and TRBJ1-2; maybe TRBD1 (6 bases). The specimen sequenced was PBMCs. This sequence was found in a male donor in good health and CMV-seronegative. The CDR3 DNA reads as TGTGCCAGCAGCCCGCTGGACAGTCCCTATGGCTACACCTTC. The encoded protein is CASSPLDSPYGYTF.